This T cell receptor beta chain stems from a study of blood T cell repertoires in COVID-19. In the study overall: Samples came from the United States, Italy and Spain, spanning acute and convalescent COVID-19. PBMCs, B-cell-depleted T cells, or T cells provided the cDNA or gDNA that made up the material.

Per the study methods: Estimates of nucleated cell counts were drawn from the amplification of reference gene primers. Using immunoSEQ multiplex PCR, the repertoire was profiled, and TCRdb retains in-frame clones only, with some absent. D and trimming were read from the DNA, whereas the V and J calls and clone size are those reported in that table. Among some 62,000 clones listed, roughly 88% were seen once. Germline loops: CDR1 MNHEY, CDR2 SMNVEV (reference sequence). This CDR3 has 15 amino acids. The V and J ends lost 3 bases and 8 bases, in that order; junction bases with no gene match: 7. The chain links TRBV27 to TRBJ1-6; 7 bases line up with TRBD1. This TCR was recovered from a human donor in a cohort sampled during active COVID-19. Material for sequencing was peripheral blood. DNA of the CDR3: TGTGCCAGCAGTTTGGTCCGGGACAGTTATTCACCCCTCCACTTT. Translated: CASSLVRDSYSPLHF.